The TCR beta chain under discussion was sequenced for a study of T-cell reconstitution after alpha-beta-depleted transplantation in children. Study-wide points: As was reported, about two months after transplant, alpha-beta T cells came from several hundred expanded graft clones. A year had passed since transplant, and T-cell counts and diversity by then came mostly from newly produced T cells. Surviving thymic progenitors and recipient T cells were the source of high TCRbeta diversity at day 60 in some patients.

This clonotype was found many times. Its antigen is still unknown. Library preparation (for TCRbeta) was performed with unique molecular identifiers. TCRdb reprocessed the PCR reads via MiXCR and lists one record per CDR3 protein. In the table there are 440,000 or so distinct CDR3 sequences, over 40% of which are singletons. V lost 1 base to trimming and J lost 9 bases; unmatched junction nucleotides: 5. This CDR3 has 14 amino acids. Per germline, CDR1 LNHDA and CDR2 SQIVND (reference sequence). The TCR originated in a girl aged 2 to 10 with aplastic anemia, due to receive a stem cell transplant. V is TRBV19 and J is TRBJ2-1; 8 nucleotides line up with TRBD1. The input for sequencing was PBMCs, taken before TCRalphabeta/CD19-depleted stem cell transplant. The CDR3 is CASSIAGQGPEQFF. The CDR3 nucleotides are TGTGCCAGTAGTATAGCCGGACAGGGCCCTGAGCAGTTCTTC.